The 2 T cell receptor beta chains below all came from one sample that was sequenced in a study of T-cell reconstitution after alpha-beta-depleted transplantation in children. Preparation of the TCRbeta library used unique molecular identifiers. TCRdb reprocessed the PCR reads with MiXCR, giving one entry per CDR3 protein. The table has roughly 220,000 distinct CDR3 sequences, about 11% seen once. The material sequenced was PBMCs from the stem cell graft donor, taken from the stem cell graft. These TCRs come from a human donor who donated a stem cell graft to a child with acute lymphoblastic leukemia.

This clonotype appeared many times. This sequence joins TRBV6-5 and TRBJ2-3; no reliable D call. Germline lookup yields CDR1 MNHEY and CDR2 SVGAGI. V was cut by 4 bases and J by 6 bases, with 8 bases left in between. The CDR3 loop spans 12 amino acids. The DNA of the CDR3 is TGTGCCAGCAGTTTCTCCGGGGATACGCAGTATTTT. Its translation is CASSFSGDTQYF.

This clonotype was seen many times. V usage is TRBV20-1 and J usage is TRBJ1-2; D may be TRBD1 (6 bases). V lost 3 bases and J 2 bases, leaving 16 bases between the germline ends. This CDR3 comprises 15 residues. Germline CDR1 is DFQATT and CDR2 is SNEGSKA (reference sequence). The CDR3 reads CSASPFRDINYGYTF. The DNA of the CDR3 is TGCAGTGCTAGTCCATTCCGGGACATAAACTATGGCTACACCTTC.